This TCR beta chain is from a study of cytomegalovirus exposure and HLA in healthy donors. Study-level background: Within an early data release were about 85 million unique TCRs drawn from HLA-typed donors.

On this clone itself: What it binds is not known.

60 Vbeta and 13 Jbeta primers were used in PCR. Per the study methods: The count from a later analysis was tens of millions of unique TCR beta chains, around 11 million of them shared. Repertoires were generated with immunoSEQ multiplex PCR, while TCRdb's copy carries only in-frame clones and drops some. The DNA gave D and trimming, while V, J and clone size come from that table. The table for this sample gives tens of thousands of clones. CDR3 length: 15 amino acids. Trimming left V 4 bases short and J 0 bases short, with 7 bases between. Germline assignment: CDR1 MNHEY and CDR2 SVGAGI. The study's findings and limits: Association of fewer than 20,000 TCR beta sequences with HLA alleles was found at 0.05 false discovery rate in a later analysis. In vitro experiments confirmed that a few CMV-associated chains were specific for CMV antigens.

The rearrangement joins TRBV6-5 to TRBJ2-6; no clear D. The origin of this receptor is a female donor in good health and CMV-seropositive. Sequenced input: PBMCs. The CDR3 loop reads CASSSPSSGANVLTF. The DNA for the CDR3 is TGTGCCAGCAGTTCCCCCTCCTCTGGGGCCAACGTCCTGACTTTC.